This T cell receptor beta chain was identified during a study of low-dose radiotherapy and immunotherapy resistance in tumors. Time point meaning: before trial treatment. With 4 bases clipped from V and 7 bases from J, the junction kept 13 bases outside the gene matches. Germline lookup yields CDR1 SGHRS and CDR2 YFSETQ. This CDR3 contains 15 residues. Gene-specific TRAV and TRBV primers were used for first-strand cDNA, covering alpha and beta chains. It was with a constant-region primer and a V-primer adapter that TCRs were amplified over approximately 20 PCR cycles. MiXCR, run by TCRdb on the reads, gives a single entry per CDR3 protein. The repertoire holds more than 45,000 distinct CDR3 sequences, with 25% as singletons. Comment on this clonotype: A far larger clone is off by one base, so a read error is likely.

The chain recombines TRBV5-1 with TRBJ2-7, with 8 nucleotides matching TRBD1. This TCR was recovered from a male donor with prostate cancer. Sequences were derived from PBMCs, sampled before treatment. The CDR3 DNA sequence: TGCGCCAGCAGCATGGACAGGGCTTGGGACAATGAGCAGTACTTC. Amino acid sequence: CASSMDRAWDNEQYF.